The rows below give T cell receptor beta chains drawn from one sample of a study of T cell responses to AZD1222 COVID-19 vaccine. Assay: immunoSEQ multiplex PCR; the TCRdb copy retains only in-frame clones and omits some. The sample has approximately 170,000 clones; 92% are singletons. The source material was peripheral blood, sampled 28 days after the second AZD1222 dose. These receptor sequences come from an adult who received the AZD1222 COVID-19 vaccine. Each CDR3 is given with its conserved first and last residue. The D gene is left open where the match is weak. Some rows have no size entry. The others give once, few or many, or a class for an expanded clone.

V: TRBV7-8; length: 15; size: .; J: TRBJ1-1; D: TRBD1; CDR3: CASSSRTGRIAEAFF; DNA: TGTGCCAGCAGCTCTCGGACAGGGAGGATCGCTGAAGCTTTCTTT
V: TRBV5-4; length: 15; size: .; J: TRBJ2-6; D: .; CDR3: CASSIRDSGANVLTF; DNA: TGTGCCAGCAGCATCAGGGACTCTGGGGCCAACGTCCTGACTTTC
V: TRBV6-5; length: 14; size: .; J: TRBJ2-2; D: .; CDR3: CASSYLGGAGELFF; DNA: TGTGCCAGCAGTTACTTGGGCGGCGCCGGGGAGCTGTTTTTT
V: TRBV7-2; length: 13; size: .; J: TRBJ2-7; D: .; CDR3: CASSLDISYEQYF; DNA: TGTGCCAGCAGCTTAGACATTTCCTACGAGCAGTACTTC
V: TRBV5-6; length: 17; size: once; J: TRBJ1-6; D: TRBD1; CDR3: CASSLGTGDLMHSPLHF; DNA: TGTGCCAGCAGCTTAGGGACAGGGGACCTCATGCATTCACCCCTCCACTTT
V: TRBV10-3; length: 14; size: few; J: TRBJ1-3; D: TRBD1; CDR3: CASRGQGRGNTIYF; DNA: TGTGCCAGCCGAGGACAGGGGAGAGGAAACACCATATATTTT
V: TRBV27; length: 11; size: .; J: TRBJ2-3; D: .; CDR3: CASRFTDTQYF; DNA: TGTGCCAGCAGGTTTACAGATACGCAGTATTTT
V: TRBV19; length: 15; size: .; J: TRBJ2-1; D: TRBD2; CDR3: CASSILAGRNNEQFF; DNA: TGTGCCAGTAGTATTCTAGCGGGGAGAAACAATGAGCAGTTCTTC
V: TRBV9; length: 17; size: .; J: TRBJ2-1; D: TRBD2; CDR3: CASSVALRGAPYNEQFF; DNA: TGTGCCAGCAGCGTAGCTCTGCGGGGGGCGCCTTACAATGAGCAGTTCTTC
V: TRBV2; length: 11; size: .; J: TRBJ1-2; D: .; CDR3: CASTLIQTYTF; DNA: TGTGCCAGCACCCTAATCCAGACCTACACCTTC
V: TRBV2; length: 15; size: .; J: TRBJ2-3; D: TRBD2; CDR3: CASSVGGGTSDTQYF; DNA: TGTGCCAGCAGTGTTGGCGGGGGGACCTCGGATACGCAGTATTTT
V: TRBV7-3; length: 13; size: .; J: TRBJ1-1; D: .; CDR3: CASSFNVNTEAFF; DNA: TGTGCCAGCAGCTTCAATGTGAACACTGAAGCTTTCTTT
V: TRBV19; length: 13; size: .; J: TRBJ1-1; D: .; CDR3: CASSIGGGSEAFF; DNA: TGTGCCAGTAGTATTGGGGGAGGGTCTGAAGCTTTCTTT
V: TRBV30; length: 13; size: .; J: TRBJ1-2; D: .; CDR3: CAWTGWTNYGYTF; DNA: TGTGCCTGGACGGGTTGGACTAACTATGGCTACACCTTC
V: TRBV21-1; length: 14; size: once; J: TRBJ1-2; D: .; CDR3: CASSTARDAYGYTF; DNA: TGTGCCAGCAGCACGGCCCGGGACGCGTATGGCTACACCTTC
V: TRBV27; length: 14; size: few; J: TRBJ1-5; D: .; CDR3: CASSHGTSNQPQHF; DNA: TGTGCCAGCAGTCATGGGACGAGCAATCAGCCCCAGCATTTT